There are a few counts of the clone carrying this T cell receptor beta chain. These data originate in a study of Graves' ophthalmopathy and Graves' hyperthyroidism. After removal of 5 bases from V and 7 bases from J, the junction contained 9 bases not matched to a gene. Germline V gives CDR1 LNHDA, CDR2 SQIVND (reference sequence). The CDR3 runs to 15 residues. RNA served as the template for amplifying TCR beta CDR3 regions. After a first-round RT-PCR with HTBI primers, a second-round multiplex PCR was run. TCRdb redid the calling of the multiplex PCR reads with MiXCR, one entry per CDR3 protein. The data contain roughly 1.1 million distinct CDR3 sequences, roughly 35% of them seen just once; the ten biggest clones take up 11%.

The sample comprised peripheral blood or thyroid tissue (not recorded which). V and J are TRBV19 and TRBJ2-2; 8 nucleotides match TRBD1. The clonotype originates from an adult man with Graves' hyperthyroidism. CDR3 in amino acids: CASSPRQGAGGELFF. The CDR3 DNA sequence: TGTGCCAGTAGTCCCCGGCAGGGGGCTGGCGGGGAGCTGTTTTTT.